These T cell receptor beta chains were read from a single sample in a study of beta chain features in type 1 diabetes. Data came from immunoSEQ multiplex PCR; TCRdb stores just in-frame clones and leaves some out. This sample has a few hundred thousand clones, with around 24% found just once. Sequences were obtained from naive CD4+ T cells from blood. All receptors derive from a woman under 40 with type 1 diabetes. Both conserved end residues are part of each CDR3. Fields, in order: D gene, clone size, V gene, J gene, CDR3 DNA, CDR3 protein. A D gene is named only where the DNA matches it firmly. Size is omitted from some rows. Given values are once, few, many or a class for expanded clones.

NA	NA	TRBV15	TRBJ2-5	TGTGCCACCAGCAGAGATTTAGGACTTTTGGAGACCCAGTACTTC	CATSRDLGLLETQYF
TRBD2	NA	TRBV11-3	TRBJ2-7	TGTGCCAGCAGCCTCACAGGGACTAGCGGGAGCCTCGAGCAGTACTTC	CASSLTGTSGSLEQYF
TRBD1	few	TRBV28	TRBJ2-7	TGTGCCAGTAGACAGGGAACCTACGAGCAGTACTTC	CASRQGTYEQYF
NA	NA	TRBV29-1	TRBJ2-3	TGCAGCGTGCACAATCGTACGCAGTATTTT	CSVHNRTQYF
NA	few	TRBV7-7	TRBJ2-6	TGTGCTAGCAGCCAGGGGCCCTCTGGGGCCAACGTCCTGACTTTC	CASSQGPSGANVLTF
TRBD1	once	TRBV6-5	TRBJ1-5	TGTGCCAGCGGGGGGACAGGGCGTCAGCCCCAGCATTTT	CASGGTGRQPQHF
NA	NA	TRBV7-3	TRBJ2-3	TGTGCCAGCAGCTTAGGTGTAGGGGGAAGTCAGAGGACAGATACGCAGTATTTT	CASSLGVGGSQRTDTQYF
NA	NA	TRBV4-1	TRBJ1-5	TGCGCCAGCAGCCAGCCCCTCAAGACGAGGGCGGACCAGCCCCAGCATTTT	CASSQPLKTRADQPQHF
TRBD1	few	TRBV30	TRBJ2-1	TGTGCCTGGAGCGAGGGGGCACAAATCTCCCCTCCCAATGAGCAGTTCTTC	CAWSEGAQISPPNEQFF
TRBD2	NA	TRBV2	TRBJ2-1	TGTGCCAGCAGTTGGACTAGCGGAGACAATGAGCAGTTCTTC	CASSWTSGDNEQFF
NA	NA	TRBV30	TRBJ2-3	TGTGCCTGGAGTGTTAAGGGAGCGGCGCAGTATTTT	CAWSVKGAAQYF
TRBD2	few	TRBV27	TRBJ2-2	TGTGCCAGCAGTTATCAGCCCGGGACTAGCAGTATCGGGGAGCTGTTTTTT	CASSYQPGTSSIGELFF
NA	few	TRBV30	TRBJ2-3	TGTGCCTGGAGTGTCGGGGATACGCAGTATTTT	CAWSVGDTQYF
NA	NA	TRBV18	TRBJ2-4	TGTGCCAGCTCACCGACACTAGCCAAAAACATTCAGTACTTC	CASSPTLAKNIQYF
TRBD2	NA	TRBV6-4	TRBJ2-2	TGTGCCAGCAGCCGGGGGGCGAACACCGGGGAGCTGTTTTTT	CASSRGANTGELFF